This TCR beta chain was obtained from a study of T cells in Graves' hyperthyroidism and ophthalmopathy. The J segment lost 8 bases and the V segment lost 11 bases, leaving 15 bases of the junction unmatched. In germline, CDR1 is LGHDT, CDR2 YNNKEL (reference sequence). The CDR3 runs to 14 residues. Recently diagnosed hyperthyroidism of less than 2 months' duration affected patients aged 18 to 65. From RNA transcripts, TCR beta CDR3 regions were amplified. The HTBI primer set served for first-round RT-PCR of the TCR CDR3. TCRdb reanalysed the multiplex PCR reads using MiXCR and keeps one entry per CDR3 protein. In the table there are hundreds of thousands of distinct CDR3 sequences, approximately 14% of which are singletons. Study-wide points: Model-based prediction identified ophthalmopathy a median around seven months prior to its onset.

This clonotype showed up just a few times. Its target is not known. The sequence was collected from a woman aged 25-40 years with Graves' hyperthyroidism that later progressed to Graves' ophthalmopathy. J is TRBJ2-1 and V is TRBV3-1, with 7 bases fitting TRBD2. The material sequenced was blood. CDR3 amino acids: CASKGAGVMYEQFF. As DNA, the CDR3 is TGTGCCTCCAAAGGGGCGGGAGTTATGTATGAGCAGTTCTTC.